This T cell receptor (beta chain) was documented in a study of shared clonotypes between healthy human individuals. A note on this clone: What it recognizes is unknown.

The study, taken as a whole, reports: The sharing of approximately 5.1% of naive CD4 clonotypes was seen across a handful of donors.

The CDR3 extends over 13 amino acids. Trimming took off 4 bases at V and 2 bases at J, with 9 bases between the two ends. The germline V gene has CDR1 MGHRA and CDR2 YSYEKL. In the original workflow: ImmunoSEQ sequences covered only the junction and lacked quality scores; filtering therefore differed. TCRdb's copy holds only in-frame clones and misses some; the assay was immunoSEQ multiplex PCR. The V and J calls and clone size come from that table; D and trimming were worked out from the DNA. The table shows roughly 660,000 clones, with 90% occurring only once. This sequence was found in a man between 18 and 35 years old in good health. Some clones in this sample may be carry-over from other donors' samples. V gene TRBV4-1 combines with J gene TRBJ2-7; possible D gene TRBD1, 5 bases. Specimen: memory CD8+ T cells from PBMCs. Subset denoted: CD45RO+ cells pooled with CCR7-negative TemRA cells. In DNA form, the CDR3 reads TGCGCCAGCAGCCTGGGGCCCGCCTACGAGCAGTACTTC. Its translation is CASSLGPAYEQYF.